The rows below give T cell receptor beta chains drawn from one sample of a study of blood T cell repertoires in COVID-19. Assay: immunoSEQ multiplex PCR; the TCRdb copy retains only in-frame clones and omits some. This sample has 300,000 to 350,000 clones, with 85% to 90% found just once. Sequencing used PBMCs or T cells enriched from blood (not recorded which). These receptors were obtained from a woman between 18 and 29 years old with acute COVID-19. Both conserved end residues are part of each CDR3. The D gene is left open where the match is weak. Clone size appears in some rows only: once, few, many, or a class for an expanded clone.

j_call d_call clone_size v_call cdr3_nt cdr3_aa
TRBJ2-3 - once TRBV7-3 TGTGCCAGCAGCCGTACTAGTACAAGGTGGGATACGCAGTATTTT CASSRTSTRWDTQYF
TRBJ2-7 TRBD1 - TRBV9 TGTGCCAGCAGCGCGACAGGGCAGAGCTCCTACGAGCAGTACTTC CASSATGQSSYEQYF
TRBJ2-7 TRBD1 - TRBV2 TGTGCCAGCAGTGGGCCGGACAGGGACCACGAGCAGTACTTC CASSGPDRDHEQYF
TRBJ2-1 TRBD2 - TRBV5-4 TGTGCCAGCAGCTTGGGGGCTAGCGGGGACTACAATGAGCAGTTCTTC CASSLGASGDYNEQFF
TRBJ2-1 TRBD2 - TRBV7-2 TGTGCCAGCAGCTTAGAGAGCGGGAGGCACGGAGAGCAGTTCTTC CASSLESGRHGEQFF
TRBJ1-6 - - TRBV18 TGTGCCAGCTCCCCAAACGACAGCTCCTATAATTCACCCCTCCACTTT CASSPNDSSYNSPLHF
TRBJ2-6 - - TRBV7-3 TGTGCCAGCAGCCCTTATCCCTTACACCGAACTGGGGCCAACGTCCTGACTTTC CASSPYPLHRTGANVLTF
TRBJ2-1 - - TRBV6-1 TGTGCCAGCAGTGAAGAAAGACTTGGATCCTACAATGAGCAGTTCTTC CASSEERLGSYNEQFF
TRBJ1-1 TRBD1 - TRBV27 TGTGCCAGCAGTCATATTGGGACAGGGGGACCGAACACTGAAGCTTTCTTT CASSHIGTGGPNTEAFF
TRBJ2-2 - - TRBV3-1/TRBV3-2 TGTGCCAGCAGCCAGGAAACCCCTCGGGTCCGCAGAGCCACCGGGGAGCTGTTTTTT CASSQETPRVRRATGELFF
TRBJ2-1 - - TRBV10-3 TGTGCCATCAGTGATAGGGGGAGCTCCTACAATGAGCAGTTCTTC CAISDRGSSYNEQFF
TRBJ1-2 TRBD1 - TRBV11-2 TGTGCCAGCAGCTTCTCCGGGACAGGGGGTGGCTACACCTTC CASSFSGTGGGYTF
TRBJ2-7 TRBD1 - TRBV5-1 TGCGCCAGCAGCTTGTTCCAGGGGGCGCCCGAGCAGTACTTC CASSLFQGAPEQYF
TRBJ1-5 - - TRBV5-1 TGCGCCAGCAGCTCTGGACAGTACAATCAGCCCCAGCATTTT CASSSGQYNQPQHF
TRBJ1-4 - few TRBV14 TGTGCCAGCAGCCAGGGGGCAGCAACTAATGAAAAACTGTTTTTT CASSQGAATNEKLFF
TRBJ1-2 - - TRBV29-1 TGCAGCGTTGCCCGACTATATGGCTACACCTTC CSVARLYGYTF
TRBJ1-2 TRBD1 - TRBV3-1/TRBV3-2 TGTGCCAGCAGCCAATTAACAGGGGCCTTCCCTAACTATGGCTACACCTTC CASSQLTGAFPNYGYTF